This is a list of T cell receptor beta chains from one sample in a study of cytomegalovirus exposure and HLA in healthy donors. The protocol was immunoSEQ multiplex PCR, while the TCRdb copy is restricted to in-frame clones and leaves out a portion. The sample includes 150,000 to 200,000 clones, about three quarters of them seen just once. Sequenced sample: PBMCs. These receptors all stem from a girl between 10 and 17 years old in good health and CMV-seronegative. The CDR3 runs from the conserved cysteine through the conserved F or W. The D gene is left open where the match is weak. Size is stated for part of the rows, as once, few or many counts, or as a class when the clone is expanded.

j_call v_call clone_size d_call cdr3_aa cdr3_nt
TRBJ2-7 TRBV29-1 few . CSVRESYEQYF TGCAGCGTTCGGGAATCCTACGAGCAGTACTTC
TRBJ2-5 TRBV10-3 . TRBD1 CAISKGGARETQYF TGTGCCATCAGTAAAGGGGGCGCGAGGGAGACCCAGTACTTC
TRBJ1-2 TRBV19 . . CASSIGRADGDGYTF TGTGCCAGTAGTATTGGCAGGGCCGACGGTGATGGCTACACCTTC
TRBJ1-2 TRBV7-9 . . CASSPTGNYGYTF TGTGCCAGCAGCCCCACGGGAAACTATGGCTACACCTTC
TRBJ2-1 TRBV7-9 . TRBD1 CASSLDRGYNEQFF TGTGCCAGCAGCTTAGACAGGGGTTACAATGAGCAGTTCTTC
TRBJ2-1 TRBV6-4 few TRBD2 CASSESSGGASNEQFF TGTGCCAGCAGTGAATCTAGCGGGGGGGCATCCAATGAGCAGTTCTTC
TRBJ1-1 TRBV19 . . CASSITQNTEAFF TGTGCCAGTAGTATCACACAGAACACTGAAGCTTTCTTT
TRBJ2-3 TRBV30 . TRBD2 CAWSVLAGGGDTQYF TGTGCCTGGAGTGTACTAGCGGGGGGAGGGGATACGCAGTATTTT
TRBJ2-1 TRBV29-1 . . CSVVSLNEQFF TGCAGCGTTGTGAGCCTCAATGAGCAGTTCTTC
TRBJ1-5 TRBV19 . . CASSSATINQPQHF TGTGCCAGTAGTTCTGCCACTATCAATCAGCCCCAGCATTTT
TRBJ2-3 TRBV19 once . CASSIDRVSTDTQYF TGTGCCAGTAGTATAGACAGGGTCAGCACAGATACGCAGTATTTT
TRBJ2-7 TRBV29-1 . TRBD1 CSATGELLDEQYF TGCAGCGCTACAGGGGAGTTGCTTGACGAGCAGTACTTC
TRBJ2-1 TRBV30 . TRBD1 CAWSGSTGAVYNEQFF TGTGCCTGGAGTGGATCCACAGGGGCTGTATACAATGAGCAGTTCTTC
TRBJ1-6 TRBV9 once TRBD1 CASSASMGQGDSPLHF TGTGCCAGCAGCGCCAGTATGGGACAGGGGGATTCACCCCTCCACTTT
TRBJ1-2 TRBV7-3 . TRBD1 CASSVETGNYGYTF TGTGCCAGCAGCGTAGAGACAGGGAACTATGGCTACACCTTC
TRBJ1-5 TRBV6-1 . . CASKERGTQPQHF TGTGCCAGCAAGGAAAGGGGTACTCAGCCCCAGCATTTT
TRBJ2-1 TRBV10-3 . . CAISRQVDEQFF TGTGCCATCAGCAGACAGGTTGATGAGCAGTTCTTC
TRBJ2-7 TRBV5-1 few TRBD1 CASSFGQGAVVEQYF TGCGCCAGCAGCTTCGGGCAGGGGGCAGTTGTCGAGCAGTACTTC
TRBJ1-1 TRBV6-1 few TRBD1 CASSEWSAGTGVEAFF TGTGCCAGCAGTGAGTGGTCGGCCGGGACAGGCGTCGAAGCTTTCTTT
TRBJ2-7 TRBV27 . . CASSFQAENYEQYF TGTGCCAGCAGTTTTCAGGCCGAGAACTACGAGCAGTACTTC
TRBJ2-1 TRBV7-8 . TRBD1 CASSRDRQNEQFF TGTGCCAGCTCTCGGGACAGGCAAAATGAGCAGTTCTTC
TRBJ1-1 TRBV30 once TRBD1 CAWSVDRGLTEAFF TGTGCCTGGAGTGTGGACAGGGGGCTCACTGAAGCTTTCTTT
TRBJ1-5 TRBV4-1 . . CASSQTDDQPQHF TGCGCCAGCAGCCAGACAGACGATCAGCCCCAGCATTTT
TRBJ2-2 TRBV4-1 . . CASSQDLAVNTGELFF TGCGCCAGCAGCCAAGATCTAGCAGTGAACACCGGGGAGCTGTTTTTT
TRBJ1-2 TRBV21-1 once . CASPRRQCTGVEDGYTF TGTGCCAGCCCGCGCCGTCAGTGTACCGGGGTCGAGGATGGCTACACCTTC
TRBJ1-1 TRBV4-1 . TRBD1 CASSQVGQGRDEAFF TGCGCCAGCAGCCAAGTCGGACAGGGGCGGGATGAAGCTTTCTTT
TRBJ2-7 TRBV9 . . CASSAGVDEQYF TGTGCCAGCAGCGCGGGAGTGGACGAGCAGTACTTC
TRBJ2-3 TRBV6-4 . TRBD1 CASSRQGAGTDTQYF TGTGCCAGCAGTCGACAGGGGGCTGGCACAGATACGCAGTATTTT
TRBJ2-7 TRBV5-1 . TRBD2 CASSLVAGGSYEQYF TGCGCCAGCAGCTTGGTAGCGGGGGGCTCCTACGAGCAGTACTTC
TRBJ2-2 TRBV6-1 . TRBD2 CAIMVGGRAGELFF TGTGCCATTATGGTAGGAGGGAGGGCCGGGGAGCTGTTTTTT
TRBJ1-2 TRBV2 . . CASSESGTSYGYTF TGTGCCAGCAGTGAGTCGGGGACAAGCTATGGCTACACCTTC
TRBJ2-7 TRBV6-4 . . CASSDFKPF TGTGCCAGCAGTGACTTTAAGCCCTTC
TRBJ2-2 TRBV13 . . CASSPSGSGLNTGELFF TGTGCCAGCAGTCCCTCGGGTAGCGGACTGAACACCGGGGAGCTGTTTTTT
TRBJ1-2 TRBV7-8 . . CASSAIQGSRSGYTF TGTGCCAGCAGCGCGATACAGGGAAGCCGGAGCGGCTACACCTTC
TRBJ2-5 TRBV27 . TRBD2 CASSLAGVQETQYF TGTGCCAGCAGTTTGGCGGGGGTACAAGAGACCCAGTACTTC
TRBJ2-7 TRBV15 . TRBD2 CATSLTQTSVNEQYF TGTGCCACCAGCTTGACGCAGACTAGCGTGAACGAGCAGTACTTC
TRBJ2-1 TRBV7-8 . TRBD1 CASSLVGGDVNEQFF TGTGCCAGCAGCTTAGTAGGGGGCGACGTCAATGAGCAGTTCTTC
TRBJ2-3 TRBV19 . . CASRKGDTQYF TGTGCCAGCCGGAAGGGGGATACGCAGTATTTT
TRBJ2-5 TRBV5-4 . . CASNLGQNGAGETQYF TGTGCCAGCAACCTGGGGCAGAATGGGGCCGGCGAGACCCAGTACTTC
TRBJ1-5 TRBV27 . . CASALGGVSNQPQHF TGTGCCAGCGCCCTCGGGGGGGTGAGCAATCAGCCCCAGCATTTT
TRBJ2-4 TRBV7-8 . . CASSLDRSGAKNIQYF TGTGCCAGCAGCTTAGATCGCTCAGGGGCCAAAAACATTCAGTACTTC
TRBJ1-5 TRBV6-1 . TRBD1 CASSEEGTGAQPQHF TGTGCCAGCAGTGAAGAGGGGACAGGGGCCCAGCCCCAGCATTTT
TRBJ2-2 TRBV5-1 . . CASSLGDTTGELFF TGCGCCAGCAGCTTGGGGGACACCACCGGGGAGCTGTTTTTT
TRBJ2-1 TRBV7-9 . TRBD1 CASSLDLTGGNEQFF TGTGCCAGCAGCTTAGACCTGACAGGGGGGAATGAGCAGTTCTTC
TRBJ1-5 TRBV5-1 . . CASSAGQGSNQPQHF TGCGCCAGCAGCGCAGGCCAGGGTAGCAATCAGCCCCAGCATTTT